The clone carrying this T cell receptor beta chain was counted only a few times. Its cognate antigen is unknown. The sample belongs to a study of cytomegalovirus exposure and HLA in healthy donors. V was clipped by 6 bases and J by 5 bases, with 12 bases between them. This CDR3 comprises 13 residues. CDR1 is SNHLY and CDR2 is FYNNEI in the germline V gene. Overall study results and limits: HLA allele associations emerged for 16,951 TCR beta sequences in a later analysis, at 0.05 false discovery rate. Presence/absence analyses assumed roughly uniform sequencing depth across donors, which may not hold.

13 Jbeta primers and 60 Vbeta primers were used for the PCR. Some clones are missing from TCRdb's copy, which holds only in-frame ones; the method was immunoSEQ multiplex PCR. The table records 140,000 or so clones, roughly 65% of them present only once. The sequence was obtained from a man between 60 and 75 years old in good health and CMV-seronegative. This sequence joins TRBV2 and TRBJ2-3; D might be TRBD2 (5 bases). Sequenced material: PBMCs. CDR3: CASSGRERDTQYF. CDR3 in DNA: TGTGCCAGCAGCGGAAGGGAGAGAGATACGCAGTATTTT.